A single sample is the source of the 13 T cell receptor beta chains below, sequenced in a study of T cells in Graves' hyperthyroidism and ophthalmopathy. TCR beta CDR3 regions were amplified from RNA. When the TCR CDR3 underwent first-round RT-PCR, the HTBI primer set was used. TCRdb processed the multiplex PCR reads anew with MiXCR; each CDR3 protein has one entry. Here the sample spans around 350,000 distinct CDR3 sequences, around 14% being singletons. Source material: blood. Every receptor here comes from a woman between 18 and 30 years old with Graves' hyperthyroidism that later progressed to Graves' ophthalmopathy.

This clonotype was counted ten times or more. J is TRBJ1-5 and V is TRBV4-2; maybe TRBD1 (5 bases). The CDR3 is 15 amino acids. Per the germline V gene, CDR1 is LGHNA and CDR2 is YNFKEQ. V lost 0 bases and J 6 bases, leaving 12 bases between the germline ends. CDR3 in amino acids: CASSQEVGGFQPQHF. DNA for the CDR3: TGTGCCAGCAGCCAAGAAGTCGGGGGGTTTCAGCCCCAGCATTTT.

The chain joins TRBV3-1 to TRBJ1-1; D perhaps matches TRBD1 (5 bases). The CDR3 covers 13 residues. Trimming took off 1 base at V and 5 bases at J, with 8 bases between the two ends. Germline V gene lookup returns CDR1 LGHDT and CDR2 YNNKEL (reference sequence). In DNA, the CDR3 is TGTGCCAGCAGCCAAGCAGGGAGTACTGAAGCTTTCTTT. It yields the protein CASSQAGSTEAFF.

Ten or more counts support this clonotype. The chain employs TRBV30 and TRBJ2-7; 14 nucleotides agree with TRBD2. This CDR3 region has 16 residues. Germline V gene lookup returns CDR1 GTSNPN and CDR2 SVGIG (reference sequence). V lost 3 bases and J lost 2; bases outside the gene matches: 6. The DNA of the CDR3 is TGTGCCTGGAGCCCCAGACTAGCGGGAGGGACCTACGAGCAGTACTTC. It translates to CAWSPRLAGGTYEQYF.

This clonotype was counted between two and nine times. This sequence may be a read error, since a much larger clone differs from it by one base. The gene calls are TRBV12-3 or TRBV12-4 and TRBJ2-5, with 7 bases fitting TRBD1. The CDR3 consists of 15 residues. The CDR3 bases are TGTGCCAGCAGCCCCTCGGGACAGTTCCAAGTGACCCAGTACTTC. Translation gives CASSPSGQFQVTQYF.

The chain employs TRBV15 and TRBJ2-1; 12 positions agree with TRBD2. From germline, CDR1 is LNHNV and CDR2 YYDKDF (reference sequence). The V gene end was trimmed by 3 bases and the J gene end by 7 bases; junction bases not matched to a gene: 10. CDR3 length: 17 amino acids. CDR3 sequence reads: CATSRDTPSGRENEQFF. The CDR3 DNA follows: TGTGCCACCAGCAGGGATACCCCTAGCGGGAGGGAGAATGAGCAGTTCTTC.

The rearrangement joins TRBV9 to TRBJ1-1; a possible D gene is TRBD1 (6 bases). The germline V gene encodes CDR1 SGDLS and CDR2 YYNGEE. The CDR3 consists of 14 residues. Trimming took off 3 bases at V and 4 bases at J, with 13 bases between the two ends. The CDR3 bases are TGTGCCAGCAGCGAACAGGGTGTTGCCACTGAAGCTTTCTTT. Protein sequence: CASSEQGVATEAFF.

This clonotype was counted only a few times. The chain combines TRBV6-2 or TRBV6-3 with TRBJ2-1; a weak D match, TRBD2 (5 bases). V shed 0 bases and J shed 2 bases, with 11 bases lying between them. In germline, CDR1 is MNHEY, CDR2 SVGEGT. This CDR3 contains 16 residues. The CDR3 loop reads CASSYSTERAYNEQFF. The CDR3 region has the DNA TGTGCCAGCAGTTACTCCACGGAGAGGGCCTACAATGAGCAGTTCTTC.

This clonotype was recorded a few times. This sequence joins TRBV4-1 and TRBJ2-5, with 12 bases lining up with TRBD2. CDR3 length: 17 residues. Germline V CDR1 and CDR2: MGHRA, YSYEKL. J lost 5 bases, V lost 2 bases, and 9 bases had no gene match. The CDR3: CASSQSSLAGGGETQYF. For the CDR3, the DNA is TGCGCCAGCAGCCAAAGCTCCCTAGCGGGAGGGGGGGAGACCCAGTACTTC.

This clonotype was recorded many times. V gene TRBV27 combines with J gene TRBJ2-5, with TRBD2 identical over 14 bases. With 5 bases clipped from V and 7 bases from J, the junction kept 9 bases outside the gene matches. CDR3 length equals 16 residues. The germline gives CDR1 MNHEY, CDR2 SMNVEV (reference sequence). The CDR3 coding sequence is TGTGCCAGCAGTCAGACTAGCGGGAGGGCCGATGGGACCCAGTACTTC. Protein sequence: CASSQTSGRADGTQYF.

This clonotype was counted ten times or more. The chain employs TRBV2 and TRBJ2-1; D perhaps matches TRBD2 (5 bases). V dropped 3 bases and J dropped 0 bases, with 9 bases sitting between them. From germline, CDR1 is SNHLY and CDR2 FYNNEI. This CDR3 contains 15 residues. The CDR3: CASSEEESSYNEQFF. The CDR3 DNA sequence: TGTGCCAGCAGTGAGGAGGAGAGCTCCTACAATGAGCAGTTCTTC.

This clonotype was detected many times. The chain couples TRBV5-1 to TRBJ2-5; 11 positions match TRBD2. V shed 5 bases and J 0 bases; nucleotides not matched to a gene: 6. There are 16 residues in the CDR3. CDR1 SGHRS and CDR2 YFSETQ come from the germline V gene. The CDR3: CASSPRLAGNQETQYF. For the CDR3, the DNA is TGCGCCAGCAGTCCGCGACTAGCGGGGAACCAAGAGACCCAGTACTTC.

This clonotype was observed at least ten times. The chain couples TRBV7-2 to TRBJ1-5; D ambiguous. The germline V gene encodes CDR1 SGHTA and CDR2 FQGNSA. V shed 2 bases and J shed 6 bases, with 14 bases lying between them. The CDR3 spans 15 residues. Written as DNA, the CDR3 is TGTGCCAGCAGCTTAATTGGTCCCGGCGGTCAGCCCCAGCATTTT. Protein sequence: CASSLIGPGGQPQHF.

The table lists this clonotype with many counts. V is TRBV6-2 or TRBV6-3 and J is TRBJ2-1, with 12 positions matching TRBD2. J gave up 8 bases and V 0 bases, and 11 bases lay outside the gene matches. Germline CDR1 reads MNHEY; CDR2 reads SVGEGT. This CDR3 is built from 18 residues. The CDR3 bases are TGTGCCAGCAGTTACTCTCCATTGACTAGCGGGAGTCGGGATGAGCAGTTCTTC. This sequence encodes CASSYSPLTSGSRDEQFF.